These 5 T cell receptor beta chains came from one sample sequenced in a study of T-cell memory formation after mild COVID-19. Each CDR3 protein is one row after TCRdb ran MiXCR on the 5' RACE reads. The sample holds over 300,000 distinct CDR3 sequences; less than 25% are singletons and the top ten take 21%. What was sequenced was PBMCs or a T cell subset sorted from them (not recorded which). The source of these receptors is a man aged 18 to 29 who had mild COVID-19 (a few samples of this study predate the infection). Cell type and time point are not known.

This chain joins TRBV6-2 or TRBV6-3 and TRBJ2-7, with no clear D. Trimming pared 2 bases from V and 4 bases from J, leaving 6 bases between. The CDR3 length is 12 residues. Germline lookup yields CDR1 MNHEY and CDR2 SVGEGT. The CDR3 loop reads CASSYGVYEQYV. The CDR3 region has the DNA TGTGCCAGCAGTTACGGGGTGTACGAGCAGTACGTC.

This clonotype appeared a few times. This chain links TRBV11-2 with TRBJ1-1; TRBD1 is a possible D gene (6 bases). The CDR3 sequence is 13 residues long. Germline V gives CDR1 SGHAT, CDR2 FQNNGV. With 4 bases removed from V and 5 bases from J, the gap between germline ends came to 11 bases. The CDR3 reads CASSSRGETEAFF. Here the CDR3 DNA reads TGTGCCAGCAGCTCCAGGGGCGAGACTGAAGCTTTCTTT.

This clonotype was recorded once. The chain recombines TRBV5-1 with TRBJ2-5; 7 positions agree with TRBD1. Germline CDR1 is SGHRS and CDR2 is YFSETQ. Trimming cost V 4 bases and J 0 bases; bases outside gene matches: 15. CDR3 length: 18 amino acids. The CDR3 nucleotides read TGCGCCAGCAGCGTTGGGCGTTCCGGGACAGTTTACCAAGAGACCCAGTACTTC. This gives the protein CASSVGRSGTVYQETQYF.

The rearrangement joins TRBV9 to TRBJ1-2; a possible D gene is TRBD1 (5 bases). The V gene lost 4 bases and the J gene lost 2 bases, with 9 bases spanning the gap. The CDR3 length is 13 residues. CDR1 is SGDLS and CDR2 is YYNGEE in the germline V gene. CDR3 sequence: CASSMGGNYGYTF. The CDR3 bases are TGTGCCAGCAGCATGGGGGGAAACTATGGCTACACCTTC.

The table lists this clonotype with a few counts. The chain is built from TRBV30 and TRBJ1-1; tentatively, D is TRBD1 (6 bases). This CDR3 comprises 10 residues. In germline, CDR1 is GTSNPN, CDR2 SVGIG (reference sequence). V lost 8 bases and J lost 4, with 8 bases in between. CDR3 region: CAGTTTEAFF. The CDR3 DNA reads TGTGCCGGGACAACCACTGAAGCTTTCTTT.